This TCR beta chain was captured in a study of Ad26.COV2.S vaccination and SARS-CoV-2 variants. On the study more broadly: Among those in the COV1001 Ad26.COV2.S trial arm was the donor. Intramuscularly, Ad26.COV2.S was given either once or twice, 56 days apart.

Findings of the study overall: Non-spike TCR breadth was similar in vaccine and placebo recipients.

Data came from immunoSEQ multiplex PCR; TCRdb stores just in-frame clones and leaves some out. The data show around 300,000 clones, with about 88% seen just once and 6.4% held by the top ten. Treatment described: around 19 received Ad26.COV2.S at low or high dose, single or two shots; roughly 5 received placebo; per-sample allocation not given. The samples were gathered on day 63 after the first injection of vaccine or placebo. This clone was observed a handful of times. The antigen is undetermined. The material was peripheral blood, obtained in a trial of Ad26.COV2.S vaccine versus placebo. The receptor comes from a person between 18 and 60 years old who received the Ad26.COV2.S COVID-19 vaccine or a placebo.

The CDR3 here is CASSPRVGGDPYEQYF. Written as DNA, the CDR3 is TGTGCCAGCAGCCCCAGGGTGGGGGGCGACCCCTACGAGCAGTACTTC. This chain uses TRBV7-2 with TRBJ2-7; D is perhaps TRBD1 or TRBD2 (6 bases each). The CDR3 covers 16 residues. Between the trimmed V and J ends, which lost 5 bases and 2 bases, there was a span of 19 bases. Germline V lookup: CDR1 SGHTA, CDR2 FQGNSA.